This T cell receptor (beta chain) comes out of a study of T-cell reconstitution after alpha-beta-depleted transplantation in children (dated by TCRdb to the mid-2010s). For the wider study: The study quantitatively tracked T-cell immune reconstitution after TCRalphabeta/CD19-depleted allogeneic hematopoietic cell transplantation in children using TCR repertoire profiling. Beyond this particular receptor, the publication reports: Hyperexpanded clone frequencies declined over subsequent months; after one year, T-cell counts and TCRbeta diversity were mostly attributed to newly produced T cells. In some patients, the high TCRbeta diversity seen at day 60 was put down to recipient T cells and intrathymic progenitors that had survived conditioning. The apparently early alphabetaT-cell count recovery about two months after transplant was reportedly dependent on only several hundred rapidly expanded clones derived from non-depleted graft cells.

Concerning this clonotype itself: The specificity of this receptor is unknown. No quality values exist for individual bases; no much larger clone is one base distant.

The sample's treatment or condition label is to be understood as: allogeneic hematopoietic cell transplantation with graft depleted of TCRalphabeta T cells and CD19 B cells. TCRalphabeta/CD19-depleted allogeneic hematopoietic cell grafts were given to the transplant recipients, all of whom were children. Library preparation employed PCR. Sequencing relied on an Illumina HiSeq 2500. TCR libraries were prepared with molecular barcoding, using unique molecular identifiers to normalize TCRbeta repertoire quantification. TCRdb itself trimmed the public reads at Q25 with fastp, ran MiXCR and retained productive beta chains. Rows matching on CDR3 protein sequence are summarized as one entry with the most common DNA and genes. The sample records over 150,000 distinct CDR3 sequences, approximately 6.9% of which are singletons. In total, the top ten clones hold 5.5% to 6.5% of the sample. The source of this sequence is a boy under 10 years old with acute lymphoblastic leukemia, due to receive a stem cell transplant. The sequenced sample was PBMCs, obtained before TCRalphabeta/CD19-depleted stem cell transplant.

The DNA sequence is TGTGCCTGGACAGGGGGTAGATCCTACGAGCAGTACTTC. This codes for CAWTGGRSYEQYF. Recombination linked TRBV30 to TRBJ2-7; 7 bases in the junction line up with TRBD1. V ends up 4 bases short and J 1 base short, with an unmatched junction base count of 4. CDR1 GTSNPN and CDR2 SVGIG are derived from the germline V gene (reference sequence). The CDR3 starts with the cysteine, ends with the phenylalanine, and has 13 residues. Just the 39-base CDR3 DNA is kept, in frame starting at base 1.